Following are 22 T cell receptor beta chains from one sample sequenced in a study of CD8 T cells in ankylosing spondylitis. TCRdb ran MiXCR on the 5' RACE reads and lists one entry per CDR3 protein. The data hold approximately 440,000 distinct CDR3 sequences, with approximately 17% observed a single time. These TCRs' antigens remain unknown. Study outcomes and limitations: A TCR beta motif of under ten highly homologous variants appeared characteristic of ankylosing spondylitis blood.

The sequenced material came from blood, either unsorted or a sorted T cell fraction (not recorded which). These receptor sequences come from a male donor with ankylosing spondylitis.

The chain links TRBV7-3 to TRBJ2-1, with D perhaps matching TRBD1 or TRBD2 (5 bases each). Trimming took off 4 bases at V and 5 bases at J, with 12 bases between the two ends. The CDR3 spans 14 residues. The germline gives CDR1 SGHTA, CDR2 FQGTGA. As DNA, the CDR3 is TGTGCCAGCAGCTCGGACTGGGGGAACAATGAGCAGTTCTTC. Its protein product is CASSSDWGNNEQFF.

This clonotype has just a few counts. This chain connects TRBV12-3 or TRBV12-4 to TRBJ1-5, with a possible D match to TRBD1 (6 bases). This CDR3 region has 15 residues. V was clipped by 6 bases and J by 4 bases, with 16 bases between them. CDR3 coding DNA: TGTGCCAGCAGCCCCGTGGGGGCCACAAATCAGCCCCAGCATTTT. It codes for CASSPVGATNQPQHF.

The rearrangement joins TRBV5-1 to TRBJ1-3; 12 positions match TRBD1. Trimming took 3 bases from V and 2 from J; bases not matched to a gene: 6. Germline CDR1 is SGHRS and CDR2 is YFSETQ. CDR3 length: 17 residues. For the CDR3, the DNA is TGCGCCAGCAGCTCCGGGACAGGGGGCGAGGCTGGAAACACCATATATTTT. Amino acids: CASSSGTGGEAGNTIYF.

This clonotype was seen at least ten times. CDR3 amino acids: CASSYGNTQYF. The CDR3 region has the DNA TGTGCCAGCAGCTACGGGAATACGCAGTATTTT. The chain couples TRBV5-6 to TRBJ2-3; the D gene is possibly TRBD2 (5 bases). V gave up 3 bases and J gave up 7 bases, with 6 bases separating them. Germline CDR1 and CDR2: SGHDT and YYEEEE. The length of the CDR3 is 11 residues.

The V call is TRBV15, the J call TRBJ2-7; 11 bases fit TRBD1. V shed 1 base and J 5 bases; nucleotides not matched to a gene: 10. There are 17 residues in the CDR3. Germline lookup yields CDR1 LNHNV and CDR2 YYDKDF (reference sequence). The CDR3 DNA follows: TGTGCCACCAGCAGAGCCGGGACAGGGGGTTTCGAGGACGAGCAGTACTTC. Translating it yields CATSRAGTGGFEDEQYF.

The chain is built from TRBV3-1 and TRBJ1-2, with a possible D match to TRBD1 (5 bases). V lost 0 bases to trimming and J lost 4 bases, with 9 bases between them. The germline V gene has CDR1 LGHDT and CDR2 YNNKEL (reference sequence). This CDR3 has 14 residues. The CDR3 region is CASSQDLGVYGYTF. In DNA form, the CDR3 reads TGTGCCAGCAGCCAAGATTTGGGGGTCTATGGCTACACCTTC.

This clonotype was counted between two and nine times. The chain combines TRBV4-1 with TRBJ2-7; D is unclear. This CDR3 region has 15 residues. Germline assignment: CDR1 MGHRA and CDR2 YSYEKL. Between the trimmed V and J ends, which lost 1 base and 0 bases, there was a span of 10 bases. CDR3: CASSQAQLNSYEQYF. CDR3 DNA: TGCGCCAGCAGCCAAGCCCAGTTAAACTCCTACGAGCAGTACTTC.

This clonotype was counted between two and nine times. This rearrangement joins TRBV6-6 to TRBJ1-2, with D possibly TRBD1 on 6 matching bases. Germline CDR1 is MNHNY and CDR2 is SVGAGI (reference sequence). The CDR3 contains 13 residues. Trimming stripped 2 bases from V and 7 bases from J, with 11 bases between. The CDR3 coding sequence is TGTGCCAGCAGTTACCAGGACAGCCGTGGCTACACCTTC. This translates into CASSYQDSRGYTF.

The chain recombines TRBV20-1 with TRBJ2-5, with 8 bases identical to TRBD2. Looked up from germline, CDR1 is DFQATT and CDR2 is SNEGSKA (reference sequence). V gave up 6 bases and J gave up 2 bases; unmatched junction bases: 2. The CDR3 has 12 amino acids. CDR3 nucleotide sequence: TGCAGTGCGGAGCGGGGGCAAGAGACCCAGTACTTC. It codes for CSAERGQETQYF.

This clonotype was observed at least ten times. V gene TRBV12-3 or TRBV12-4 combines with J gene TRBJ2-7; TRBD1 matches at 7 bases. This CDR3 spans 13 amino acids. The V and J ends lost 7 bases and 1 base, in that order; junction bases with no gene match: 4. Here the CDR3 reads CASTRGSSYEQYF. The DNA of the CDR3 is TGTGCCAGCACCAGGGGGTCGTCCTACGAGCAGTACTTC.

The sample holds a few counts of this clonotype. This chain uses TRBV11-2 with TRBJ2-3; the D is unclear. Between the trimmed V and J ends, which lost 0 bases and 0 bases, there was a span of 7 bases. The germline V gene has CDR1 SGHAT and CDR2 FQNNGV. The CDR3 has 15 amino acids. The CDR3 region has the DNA TGTGCCAGCAGCTTAGAGGCGACTAGCACAGATACGCAGTATTTT. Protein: CASSLEATSTDTQYF. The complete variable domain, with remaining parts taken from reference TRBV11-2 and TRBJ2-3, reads EAGVAQSPRYKIIEKRQSVAFWCNPISGHATLYWYQQILGQGPKLLIQFQNNGVVDDSQLPKDRFSAERLKGVDSTLKIQPAKLEDSAVYLCASSLEATSTDTQYFGPGTRLTVL.

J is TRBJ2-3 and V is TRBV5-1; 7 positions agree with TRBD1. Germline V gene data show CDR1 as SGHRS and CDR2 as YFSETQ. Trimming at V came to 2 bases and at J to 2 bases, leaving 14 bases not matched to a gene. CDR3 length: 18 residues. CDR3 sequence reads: CASSLNPRDSLSTDTQYF. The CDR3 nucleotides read TGCGCCAGCAGCTTAAACCCCCGGGACAGCCTATCCACAGATACGCAGTATTTT.

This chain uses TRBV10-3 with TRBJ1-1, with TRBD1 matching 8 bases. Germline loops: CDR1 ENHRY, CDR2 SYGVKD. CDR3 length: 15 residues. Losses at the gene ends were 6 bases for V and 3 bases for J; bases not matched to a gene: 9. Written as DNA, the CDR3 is TGTGCCATCAGGAGAACCGGGACAGGTGACACTGAAGCTTTCTTT. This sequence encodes CAIRRTGTGDTEAFF.

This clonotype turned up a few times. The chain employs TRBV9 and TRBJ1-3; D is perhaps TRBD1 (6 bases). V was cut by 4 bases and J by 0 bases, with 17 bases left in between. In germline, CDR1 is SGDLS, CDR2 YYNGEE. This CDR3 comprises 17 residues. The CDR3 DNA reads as TGTGCCAGCAGCCTACGACAGGCGATTAGCTCTGGAAACACCATATATTTT. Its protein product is CASSLRQAISSGNTIYF.

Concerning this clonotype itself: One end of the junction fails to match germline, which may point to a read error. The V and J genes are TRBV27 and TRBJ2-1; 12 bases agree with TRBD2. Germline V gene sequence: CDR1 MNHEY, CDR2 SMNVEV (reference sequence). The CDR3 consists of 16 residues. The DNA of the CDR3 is TGTGCCAGCAGTTCTACCCCTAGCGGGAGGGGCTATGAGCAGTTCTTT. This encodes CASSSTPSGRGYEQFF.

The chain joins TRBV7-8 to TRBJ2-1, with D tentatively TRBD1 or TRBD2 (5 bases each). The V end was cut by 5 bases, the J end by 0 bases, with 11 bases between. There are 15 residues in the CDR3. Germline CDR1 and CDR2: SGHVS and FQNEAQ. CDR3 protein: CASSVRGASYNEQFF. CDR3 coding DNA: TGTGCCAGCAGCGTCCGGGGCGCCTCCTACAATGAGCAGTTCTTC. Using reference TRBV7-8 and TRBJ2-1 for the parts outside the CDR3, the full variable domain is GAGVSQSPRYKVAKRGQDVALRCDPISGHVSLFWYQQALGQGPEFLTYFQNEAQLDKSGLPSDRFFAERPEGSVSTLKIQRTQQEDSAVYLCASSVRGASYNEQFFGPGTRLTVL.

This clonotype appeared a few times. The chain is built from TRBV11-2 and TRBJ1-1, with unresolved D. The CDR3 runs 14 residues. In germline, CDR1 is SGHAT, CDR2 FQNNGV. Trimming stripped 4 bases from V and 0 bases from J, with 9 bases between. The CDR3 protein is CASSSEIMNTEAFF. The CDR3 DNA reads TGTGCCAGCAGCTCGGAAATTATGAACACTGAAGCTTTCTTT.

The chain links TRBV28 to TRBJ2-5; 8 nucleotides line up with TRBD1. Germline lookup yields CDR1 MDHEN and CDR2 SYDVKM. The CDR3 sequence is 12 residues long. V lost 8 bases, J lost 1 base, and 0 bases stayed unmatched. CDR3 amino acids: CASGTGQETQYF. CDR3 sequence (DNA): TGTGCCAGCGGGACAGGCCAAGAGACCCAGTACTTC.

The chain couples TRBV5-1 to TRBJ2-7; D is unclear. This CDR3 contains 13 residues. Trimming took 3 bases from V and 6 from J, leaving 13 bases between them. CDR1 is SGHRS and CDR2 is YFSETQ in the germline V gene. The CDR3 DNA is TGCGCCAGCAGCTCAAGTGACCTACTCGAGCAGTACTTC. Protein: CASSSSDLLEQYF.

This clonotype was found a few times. The CDR3 coding sequence is TGTGCCAGCAGTTATCGTCACAACACTGAAGCTTTCTTT. This codes for CASSYRHNTEAFF. This chain connects TRBV6-5 to TRBJ1-1; no reliable D call. V gave up 3 bases and J gave up 2 bases, with 7 bases separating them. CDR3 length: 13 amino acids. CDR1 is MNHEY, CDR2 SVGAGI, per germline.

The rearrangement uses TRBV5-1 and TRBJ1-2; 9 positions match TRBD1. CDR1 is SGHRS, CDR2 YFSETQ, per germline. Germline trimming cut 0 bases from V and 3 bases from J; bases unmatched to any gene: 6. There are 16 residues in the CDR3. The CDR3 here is CASSLEPTGGHYGYTF. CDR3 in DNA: TGCGCCAGCAGCTTGGAGCCAACAGGGGGCCACTATGGCTACACCTTC.

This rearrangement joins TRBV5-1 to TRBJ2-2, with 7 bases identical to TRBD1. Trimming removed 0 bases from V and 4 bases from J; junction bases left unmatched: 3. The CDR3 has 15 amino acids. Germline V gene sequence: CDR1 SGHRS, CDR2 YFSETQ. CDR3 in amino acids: CASSLGQGFTGELFF. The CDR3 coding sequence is TGCGCCAGCAGCTTGGGACAGGGTTTCACCGGGGAGCTGTTTTTT.